Listed here is a single T cell receptor (beta chain). The antigen remains unidentified. The data belong to a study of T cells in Graves' hyperthyroidism and ophthalmopathy. General observations from the study: Progression to ophthalmopathy was predicted a median of 6.5 months early. Blood samples included most of the expanded thyroid clonotypes exceeding 0.001.

Patients aged 18 to 65 had newly diagnosed hyperthyroidism that had lasted under 2 months. This sample holds PBMCs from approximately 10 ml fresh peripheral blood. Amplification of TCR beta CDR3 regions used RNA as the template. During a first-round RT-PCR of the TCR CDR3, the HTBI primer set was used. TCRdb re-derived calls from the multiplex PCR reads in MiXCR, one entry per CDR3 protein. The top ten hold around 7.5% of the sample, which has about 590,000 distinct CDR3 sequences, 15% to 17% seen once. The source of this sequence is a woman aged 30 to 39 with Graves' hyperthyroidism. Material: blood.

CDR3 DNA: TGTGCCAGCAGTTTCCCCCCAGGAATAGTTGAAGCTTTCTTT. Its protein is CASSFPPGIVEAFF. The J gene is TRBJ1-1, the V gene TRBV12-3 or TRBV12-4; D is uncertain. The CDR3 sequence is 14 residues long. The ends were cut back, 3 bases at V and 7 bases at J, with 15 bases in the middle.